This entry is about one T cell receptor beta chain. The data are from a study of blood T cell repertoires in COVID-19. Study-wide background: T cells, B-cell-depleted T cells, or PBMCs provided the cDNA or gDNA that served as material.

Profiling relied on immunoSEQ multiplex PCR, and the TCRdb table lists in-frame clones only, not all of them. The sample yields tens of thousands of clones, roughly nine tenths seen once. J lost 4 bases, V lost 7 bases, and 17 bases had no gene match. The CDR3 consists of 18 residues. CDR1 is MDHEN, CDR2 SYDVKM, per germline. Sequencing was carried out using peripheral blood. This rearrangement joins TRBV28 to TRBJ2-2; 8 bases line up with TRBD1. This sequence originates from a human donor in a cohort sampled during active COVID-19. CDR3 sequence reads: CASTRTGRGRPGTGELFF. The DNA of the CDR3 is TGTGCCAGCACCCGTACAGGCAGGGGGCGCCCGGGCACCGGGGAGCTGTTTTTT.